One sample yielded the 10 T cell receptor beta chains listed below, sequenced in a study of blood T cell repertoires in COVID-19. TCRdb keeps only in-frame clones here, not all; method: immunoSEQ multiplex PCR. Of a few hundred thousand clones in the sample, about nine tenths are singletons; the top ten hold about 0.83%. The sequenced sample consisted of PBMCs or T cells enriched from blood (not recorded which). All receptors come from a woman in her thirties or forties who had been exposed to COVID-19.

The chain recombines TRBV27 with TRBJ1-1; 8 bases are shared with TRBD1. This CDR3 has 15 residues. J lost 7 bases, V lost 0 bases, and 7 bases had no gene match. CDR1 is MNHEY and CDR2 is SMNVEV in the germline V gene (reference sequence). In nucleotides, the CDR3 is TGTGCCAGCAGTTTATCCGGACAGGGTGAGGGTGAAGCTTTCTTT. Protein product: CASSLSGQGEGEAFF.

The chain combines TRBV2 with TRBJ1-2; no clear D gene. CDR1 is SNHLY and CDR2 is FYNNEI in the germline V gene. V was clipped by 4 bases and J by 4 bases, with 7 bases between them. This CDR3 comprises 12 residues. The CDR3 sequence is CASSVEFYGYTF. The CDR3 DNA sequence: TGTGCCAGCAGTGTTGAGTTCTATGGCTACACCTTC.

This sequence joins TRBV6-5 and TRBJ2-2, with 9 bases identical to TRBD1. This CDR3 contains 15 residues. With V trimmed by 6 bases and J by 6 bases, 8 bases remained unmatched. Germline V CDR1 and CDR2: MNHEY, SVGAGI. CDR3 residues: CASRLDRGYAGELFF. The DNA for the CDR3 is TGTGCCAGCAGATTGGACAGGGGATATGCCGGGGAGCTGTTTTTT.

CDR3 coding DNA: TGTGCCAGCAGCCGGCCCCCCGGGACAGGGGGCGTCTACACCTTC. It specifies CASSRPPGTGGVYTF. This chain connects TRBV6-5 to TRBJ1-2, with TRBD1 matching 12 bases. Trimming at V came to 6 bases and at J to 10 bases, leaving 12 bases not matched to a gene. Germline V CDR1 and CDR2: MNHEY, SVGAGI. This CDR3 is 15 amino acids long.

The gene calls are TRBV18 and TRBJ1-5; D uncertain. The CDR3 runs 15 residues. V dropped 0 bases and J dropped 1 base, with 7 bases sitting between them. Germline V lookup: CDR1 KGHSH, CDR2 LQKENI. The CDR3 loop is CASSPPSRSNQPQHF. In DNA, the CDR3 is TGTGCCAGCTCACCACCATCACGGAGCAATCAGCCCCAGCATTTT.

This rearrangement joins TRBV2 to TRBJ1-1, with a tentative D call TRBD1 (6 bases). The ends were cut back, 7 bases at V and 1 base at J, with 13 bases in the middle. The CDR3 runs 14 residues. Germline loops: CDR1 SNHLY, CDR2 FYNNEI. CDR3 coding DNA: TGTGCCAGCAACCTACAGGGCGGGAACACTGAAGCTTTCTTT. This gives the protein CASNLQGGNTEAFF.

The CDR3 loop reads CSVGGQDGLTEAFF. In nucleotides, the CDR3 is TGCAGCGTTGGTGGGCAAGATGGGCTAACTGAAGCTTTCTTT. This chain connects TRBV29-1 to TRBJ1-1; D remains ambiguous. The V end lost 4 bases, the J end lost 5 bases, and 17 bases lay between the germline ends. CDR3 length: 14 amino acids. Germline-derived CDR1 and CDR2 are SQVTM and ANQGSEA.

The chain joins TRBV30 to TRBJ1-1, with D possibly matching TRBD1 (6 bases). The CDR3 runs 14 residues. V was clipped by 0 bases and J by 6 bases, with 14 bases between them. Germline loops: CDR1 GTSNPN, CDR2 SVGIG (reference sequence). CDR3 in DNA: TGTGCCTGGAGTGTAGGGACATCGGGTGCTGAAGCTTTCTTT. Protein sequence: CAWSVGTSGAEAFF.

J is TRBJ2-1 and V is TRBV6-2 or TRBV6-3; possible D gene TRBD2, 5 bases. Trimming stripped 4 bases from V and 9 bases from J, with 13 bases between. Germline CDR1 and CDR2: MNHEY and SVGEGT. CDR3 length equals 13 residues. CDR3: CASSSVDFGEQFF. For the CDR3, the DNA is TGTGCCAGCAGTTCCGTGGACTTTGGTGAGCAGTTCTTC.

Worth noting for this clone: At the DNA level, this CDR3 is encoded by other sequences in the same sample as well. The V and J genes are TRBV6-5 and TRBJ1-2; no firm D call. Germline lookup yields CDR1 MNHEY and CDR2 SVGAGI. V was clipped by 0 bases and J by 0 bases, with 5 bases between them. This CDR3 contains 14 residues. This CDR3 is CASSYSRTNYGYTF. For the CDR3, the DNA is TGTGCCAGCAGTTACTCCAGGACTAACTATGGCTACACCTTC.